This is a list of T cell receptor beta chains from one sample in a study of cytomegalovirus exposure and HLA in healthy donors. TCRdb's copy holds only in-frame clones and misses some; the assay was immunoSEQ multiplex PCR. The profile shows fewer than 95,000 clones, around 70% of them singletons. Sequencing input: PBMCs. Source of these receptors: a woman aged 40 to 50 in good health and CMV-seropositive. CDR3s include the opening cysteine and the closing phenylalanine or tryptophan. D genes are given only for firm matches. Not every row has a clone size; where given, it reads once, few, many or a size class.

J	D	size	V	DNA	CDR3
TRBJ1-1	TRBD1	few	TRBV6-5	TGTGCCAGCAGTTCACAGGGGATGGAGAACACTGAAGCTTTCTTT	CASSSQGMENTEAFF
TRBJ2-5	-	-	TRBV5-1	TGCGCCAGCAGAGGGGGGAGGGCTCAAGAGACCCAGTACTTC	CASRGGRAQETQYF
TRBJ2-1	TRBD1	-	TRBV5-8	TGTGCCAGCAGACGTTCTACGGGACAGGGGAAACCGAGCTACAATGAGCAGTTCTTC	CASRRSTGQGKPSYNEQFF
TRBJ2-1	-	few	TRBV6-5	TGTGCCAGCAGTGGGGGCTGCAACAGCGGCGATGACCAGTTCTTC	CASSGGCNSGDDQFF
TRBJ2-7	-	few	TRBV5-1	TGCGCCAGCAGCTTGAGCGGTGTGCCCCGGTTCGAGCAGTACTTC	CASSLSGVPRFEQYF
TRBJ1-6	-	-	TRBV6-5	TGTGCCAGCAGTTACGCAGGGGTTGAATCACCCCTCCACTTT	CASSYAGVESPLHF
TRBJ1-5	TRBD1	-	TRBV6-5	TGTGCCAGCAGTTGGGCAGGGGGAGTCGATCAGCCCCAGCATTTT	CASSWAGGVDQPQHF
TRBJ2-1	-	-	TRBV7-9	TGTGCCAGCAGCTTCGGGACAACCTACAATGAGCAGTTCTTC	CASSFGTTYNEQFF
TRBJ2-7	TRBD1	-	TRBV6-5	TGTGCCAGCAGTTACGGACAGGAACCCTACGAGCAGTACTTC	CASSYGQEPYEQYF
TRBJ2-5	-	-	TRBV7-9	TGTGCCAGCAGCCATCAAGAGACCCAGTACTTC	CASSHQETQYF
TRBJ1-2	-	-	TRBV2	TGTGCCAGCAGTCCAGGGAACTATGGCTACACCTTC	CASSPGNYGYTF
TRBJ2-7	TRBD2	-	TRBV10-3	TGTGCCATCAGGGTCGGGGGGAATAGCGAGCAGTACTTC	CAIRVGGNSEQYF
TRBJ1-5	-	-	TRBV6-1	TGTGCCAGCTGGGAAGGAGATAGCAATCAGCCCCAGCATTTT	CASWEGDSNQPQHF
TRBJ2-7	TRBD1	-	TRBV6-5	TGTGCCAGCAGTTACCGCCGGACAGGGGTCTACGAGCAGTACTTC	CASSYRRTGVYEQYF
TRBJ2-3	TRBD2	once	TRBV4-3	TGCGCCAGCAGCCAAGAAAGGACTAGCGAAAGCACAGATACGCAGTATTTT	CASSQERTSESTDTQYF
TRBJ1-2	-	-	TRBV19	TGTGCCAGTAGTATTTACAGTGAGAACTATGGCTACACCTTC	CASSIYSENYGYTF
TRBJ1-1	-	-	TRBV28	TGTGCCAGCAGTCCCAGGGTGAACACTGAAGCTTTCTTT	CASSPRVNTEAFF
TRBJ1-4	-	-	TRBV7-8	TGTGCCAGCAGCTTGGGGCAGTCGAATGAAAAACTGTTTTTT	CASSLGQSNEKLFF
TRBJ2-2	-	-	TRBV18	TGTGCCAGCTCACTAAAGACAGCTAACACCGGGGAGCTGTTTTTT	CASSLKTANTGELFF
TRBJ1-1	TRBD1	once	TRBV7-9	TGTGCCAGCAGCTTTGGACAGGTTGACACTGAAGCTTTCTTT	CASSFGQVDTEAFF
TRBJ2-4	TRBD2	-	TRBV2	TGTGCCAGCAGTGGAACTAGCGGGGGGGCGGCCAAAAACATTCAGTACTTC	CASSGTSGGAAKNIQYF
TRBJ2-1	TRBD2	-	TRBV10-3	TGTGCCATCAGTAGCTTGACTAGCGAGTCCTTTAGCTCCTACAATGAGCAGTTCTTC	CAISSLTSESFSSYNEQFF
TRBJ2-7	TRBD2	-	TRBV9	TGTGCCAGCAGCGTAGATTTTGGTGGGAGGGCCAAGGAGCAGTACTTC	CASSVDFGGRAKEQYF
TRBJ2-4	-	-	TRBV5-1	TGCGCCAGCAGCTTGGAGCGGGCAGCCAAAAACATTCAGTACTTC	CASSLERAAKNIQYF
TRBJ1-4	TRBD1	-	TRBV2	TGTGCCAGCACACGCGGGACAGGGGGCCAACCGAATGAAAAACTGTTTTTT	CASTRGTGGQPNEKLFF
TRBJ2-2	TRBD1	-	TRBV25-1	TGTGCCAGCAGTGAAACCCTCGGACAGGGTAGCGGGGAGCTGTTTTTT	CASSETLGQGSGELFF
TRBJ2-7	-	many	TRBV11-2	TGTGCCAGCAGCCCTGGCAGCTCCTACGAGCAGTACTTC	CASSPGSSYEQYF
TRBJ2-1	-	-	TRBV5-5	TGTGCCAGCAGCTACGTAGCGGCTGGAACCTACAATGAGCAGTTCTTC	CASSYVAAGTYNEQFF
TRBJ1-2	-	-	TRBV4-3	TGCGCCAGCAGCCAAGATAAGAGCACAGGGAGCTATGGCTACACCTTC	CASSQDKSTGSYGYTF
TRBJ2-3	TRBD2	-	TRBV7-9	TGTGCCAGCAGCTACGGACTAGCCTCCACAGATACGCAGTATTTT	CASSYGLASTDTQYF
TRBJ1-5	TRBD1	-	TRBV6-1	TGTGCCAGCAGTGAAGCCGGGACAGTCGGTCAGCCCCAGCATTTT	CASSEAGTVGQPQHF
TRBJ1-4	-	-	TRBV19	TGTGCCAGCCTAGGACTGAATGAAAAACTGTTTTTT	CASLGLNEKLFF
TRBJ2-3	TRBD2	once	TRBV9	TGTGCCAGCAGCGTGTCTAGCGGGGGCACAGATACGCAGTATTTT	CASSVSSGGTDTQYF
TRBJ2-7	TRBD2	-	TRBV7-9	TGTGCCAGCAGCAGTAGCGGGCTTAAAACCTACGAGCAGTACTTC	CASSSSGLKTYEQYF
TRBJ1-1	TRBD1	-	TRBV27	TGTGCCAGCAGGCGGACAGGGGGGTTGGACACTGAAGCTTTCTTT	CASRRTGGLDTEAFF
TRBJ2-1	TRBD1	-	TRBV4-1	TGCGCCAGCAGCCCATCGACCGGGACAGCCTCCTACAATGAGCAGTTCTTC	CASSPSTGTASYNEQFF
TRBJ1-4	-	-	TRBV10-3	TGTGCCACGAGGGGGGGGAATGAAAAACTGTTTTTT	CATRGGNEKLFF
TRBJ2-2	-	-	TRBV29-1	TGCAGCGTTGAGGGCCCGATCGGGGAGCTGTTTTTT	CSVEGPIGELFF
TRBJ1-4	TRBD1	-	TRBV5-1	TGCGCCAGCAGCCCGACAGGGATTAATGAAAAACTGTTTTTT	CASSPTGINEKLFF
TRBJ2-1	TRBD2	-	TRBV15	TGTGCCACCAGCGGAATACTCCTCCTCCTAGCGGGAGGTGATGAGCAGTTCTTC	CATSGILLLLAGGDEQFF
TRBJ1-1	TRBD1	-	TRBV4-1	TGCGCCAGCAGCCAACCCTCCGGGACAGGGACCCCCGGTAGGGCTTTCTTT	CASSQPSGTGTPGRAFF
TRBJ2-1	-	few	TRBV14	TGTGCCAGCAGCCAAGGACAGGCGGCCTTCAGCTCCTACAATGAGCAGTTCTTC	CASSQGQAAFSSYNEQFF
TRBJ1-5	-	-	TRBV4-3	TGCGCCAGCAGCGCCTCCTTTAAGGGGGCCCAGCATTTT	CASSASFKGAQHF
TRBJ1-5	TRBD1	-	TRBV28	TGTGCCAGCAGTTTCAGGGGGAGCAATCAGCCCCAGCATTTT	CASSFRGSNQPQHF
TRBJ2-4	TRBD2	-	TRBV19	TGTGCCAGTAGTATCGCCCTGGCGGGAGGATGGGGGGGTGGGTCCAAAAACATTCAGTACTTC	CASSIALAGGWGGGSKNIQYF
TRBJ2-1	TRBD2	-	TRBV6-5	TGTGCCAGCAAGGCCGGGGGGGGTGCGCCCAATGAGCAGTTCTTC	CASKAGGGAPNEQFF
TRBJ2-5	-	few	TRBV5-1	TGCGCCAGCAGCTTGGAGCGGAGCCGAGGGACCCAGTACTTC	CASSLERSRGTQYF
TRBJ2-7	TRBD2	few	TRBV7-2	TGTGCCAGCAGCTTAGTTCGGTTAGCGGGAGGTTTCAACGAGCAGTACTTC	CASSLVRLAGGFNEQYF
TRBJ2-3	TRBD1	-	TRBV6-4	TGTGCCAGCAGTGCTCGAGCCGGGACAGGGGGCGCAGATACGCAGTATTTT	CASSARAGTGGADTQYF
TRBJ1-1	-	-	TRBV28	TGTGCCAGCAGTCCCAAAGGTTGGGCGTACACTGAAGCTTTCTTT	CASSPKGWAYTEAFF
TRBJ2-7	TRBD2	-	TRBV10-3	TGTGCCATCAGTGAGTCGATGTTTGGCGGGGGGGCCCTGCCCCCCGAGCAGTACTTC	CAISESMFGGGALPPEQYF
TRBJ1-1	-	-	TRBV25-1	TGTGCCAGCAGGCTCAGGCCTGATGAAGCTTTCTTT	CASRLRPDEAFF
TRBJ1-2	-	few	TRBV28	TGTGCCAGCAGTTTATCCGACTGGAACTATGGCTACACCTTC	CASSLSDWNYGYTF